The clone carrying this TCR beta chain was seen a handful of times. The target antigen is unknown. The method was immunoSEQ multiplex PCR; TCRdb's version includes in-frame clones alone and lacks a portion of them. The repertoire holds 140,000 to 150,000 clones, with about 76% as singletons. The sample originates from a study of cytotoxic CD8 clonotypes in ibrutinib-treated CLL. Study details: Results showed some 25 partial and 2 complete responses; following median roughly 70 months, approximately 14 remained remitted, about 12 advanced. Study observations and caveats: Sampling time points were not equivalent between sustained-remission and progressing patients. With treatment, public clonotypes, which were uncommon, either contracted or remained stable.

PBMCs that had been cryopreserved were the source of 2 to 2.5 micrograms of genomic DNA for TCR beta libraries. The trim removed 4 bases at V and 5 bases at J, leaving 14 bases unmatched. The germline V gene has CDR1 SGHNT and CDR2 YYREEE (reference sequence). This CDR3 contains 17 residues. The rearrangement links TRBV5-4 to TRBJ2-2; 7 bases match TRBD2. This receptor was taken from a human donor with chronic lymphocytic leukemia. The specimen comprised PBMCs, sampled after 24 months of ibrutinib treatment. CDR3 nucleotides: TGTGCCAGCAGCGCACCCTCCGCGGGAGTACGTACCGGGGAGCTGTTTTTT. Its translation is CASSAPSAGVRTGELFF.